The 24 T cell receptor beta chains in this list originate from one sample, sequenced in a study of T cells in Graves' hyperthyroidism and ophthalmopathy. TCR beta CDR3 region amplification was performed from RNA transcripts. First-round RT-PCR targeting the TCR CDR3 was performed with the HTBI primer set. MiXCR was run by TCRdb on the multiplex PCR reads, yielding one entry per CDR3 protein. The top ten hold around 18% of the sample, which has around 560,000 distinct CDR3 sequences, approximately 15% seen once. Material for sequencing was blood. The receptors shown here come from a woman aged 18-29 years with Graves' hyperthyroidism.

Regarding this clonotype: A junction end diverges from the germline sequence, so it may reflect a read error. In DNA, the CDR3 is TGCAGCGTTACCACCGCAAGGGACAGTTCGGGTGAAAAACTGGTTTTT. This encodes CSVTTARDSSGEKLVF. J is TRBJ1-4 and V is TRBV29-1; 7 bases align to TRBD1. The CDR3 runs to 16 residues. Per the germline V gene, CDR1 is SQVTM and CDR2 is ANQGSEA.

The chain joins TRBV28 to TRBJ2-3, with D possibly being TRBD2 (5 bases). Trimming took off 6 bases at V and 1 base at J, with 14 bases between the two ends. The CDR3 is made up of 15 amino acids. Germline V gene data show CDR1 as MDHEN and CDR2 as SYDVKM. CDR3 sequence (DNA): TGTGCCAGCAGCCGTATTGGAGGCCGCACAGATACGCAGTATTTT. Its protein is CASSRIGGRTDTQYF.

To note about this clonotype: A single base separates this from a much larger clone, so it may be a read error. Here the CDR3 DNA reads TGCACCAGCAGCCGGGGGTCGAGTACTAGCGGGAGGAGGAATGAGCAGTTCTTC. Protein sequence: CTSSRGSSTSGRRNEQFF. The V call is TRBV11-1, the J call TRBJ2-1; 12 nucleotides agree with TRBD2. Germline V gene sequence: CDR1 SGHAT, CDR2 FQDESV (reference sequence). CDR3 length equals 18 residues. The whole variable domain, filled in from reference TRBV11-1 and TRBJ2-1, reads EAEVAQSPRYKITEKSQAVAFWCDPISGHATLYWYRQILGQGPELLVQFQDESVVDDSQLPKDRFSAERLKGVDSTLKIQPAELGDSAMYLCTSSRGSSTSGRRNEQFFGPGTRLTVL.

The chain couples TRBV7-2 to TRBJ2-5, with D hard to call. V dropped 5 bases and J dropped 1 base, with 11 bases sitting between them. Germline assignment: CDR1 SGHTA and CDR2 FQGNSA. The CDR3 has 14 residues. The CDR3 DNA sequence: TGTGCCAGCAGCCCGCTTAACTTCCAAGAGACCCAGTACTTC. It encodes CASSPLNFQETQYF.

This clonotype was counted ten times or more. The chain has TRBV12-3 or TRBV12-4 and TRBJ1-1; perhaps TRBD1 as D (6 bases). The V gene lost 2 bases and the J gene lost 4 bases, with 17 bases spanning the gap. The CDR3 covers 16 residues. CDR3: CASSLSLLGGGTEAFF. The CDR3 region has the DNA TGTGCCAGCAGTTTATCCCTCCTGGGGGGCGGCACTGAAGCTTTCTTT.

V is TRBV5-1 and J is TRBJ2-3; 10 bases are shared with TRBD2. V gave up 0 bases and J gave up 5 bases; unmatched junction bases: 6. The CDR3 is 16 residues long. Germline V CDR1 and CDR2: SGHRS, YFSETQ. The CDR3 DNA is TGCGCCAGCAGCTTGGATCTAGCGGGAGTCGGAGATACGCAGTATTTT. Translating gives CASSLDLAGVGDTQYF.

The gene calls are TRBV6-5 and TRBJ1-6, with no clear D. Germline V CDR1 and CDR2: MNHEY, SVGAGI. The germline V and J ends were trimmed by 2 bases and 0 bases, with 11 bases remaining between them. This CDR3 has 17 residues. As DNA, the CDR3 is TGTGCCAGCAGTTACCTCGGCGGCAGCTCCTATAATTCACCCCTCCACTTT. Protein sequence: CASSYLGGSSYNSPLHF.

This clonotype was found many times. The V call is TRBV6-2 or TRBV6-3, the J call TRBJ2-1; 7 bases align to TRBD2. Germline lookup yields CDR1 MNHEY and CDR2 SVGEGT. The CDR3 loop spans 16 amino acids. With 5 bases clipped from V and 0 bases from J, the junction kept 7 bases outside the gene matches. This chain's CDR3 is CASSTPSGSSYNEQFF. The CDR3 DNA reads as TGTGCCAGCAGTACTCCTAGCGGAAGCTCCTACAATGAGCAGTTCTTC.

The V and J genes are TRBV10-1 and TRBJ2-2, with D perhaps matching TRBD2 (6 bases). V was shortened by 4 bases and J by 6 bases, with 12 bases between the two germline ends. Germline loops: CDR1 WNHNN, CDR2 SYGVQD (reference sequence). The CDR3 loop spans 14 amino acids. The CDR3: CASSATTSAGELFF. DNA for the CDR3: TGCGCCAGCAGTGCCACGACTAGTGCCGGGGAGCTGTTTTTT.

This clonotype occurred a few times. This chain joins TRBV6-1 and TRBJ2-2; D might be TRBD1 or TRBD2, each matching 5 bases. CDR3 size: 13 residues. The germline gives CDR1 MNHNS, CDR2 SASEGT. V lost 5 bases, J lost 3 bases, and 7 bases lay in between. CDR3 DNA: TGTGCCAGCAGTATGGGGGACACCGGGGAGCTGTTTTTT. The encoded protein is CASSMGDTGELFF.

In DNA form, the CDR3 reads TGTGCTAGTGGTTTGGTACTCAGTCAGTTTAACTATGGCTACACCTTC. Protein sequence: CASGLVLSQFNYGYTF. The chain employs TRBV12-5 and TRBJ1-2; D not resolved. In germline, CDR1 is LGHNT, CDR2 FRNRAP. Trimming removed 0 bases from V and 1 base from J, with 12 bases in between. The length of the CDR3 is 16 residues.

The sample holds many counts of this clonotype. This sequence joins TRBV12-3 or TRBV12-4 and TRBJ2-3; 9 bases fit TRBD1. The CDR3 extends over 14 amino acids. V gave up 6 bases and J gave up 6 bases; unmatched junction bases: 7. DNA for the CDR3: TGTGCCAGCAGCCGGACAGGGGTGGAGGATACGCAGTATTTT. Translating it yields CASSRTGVEDTQYF.

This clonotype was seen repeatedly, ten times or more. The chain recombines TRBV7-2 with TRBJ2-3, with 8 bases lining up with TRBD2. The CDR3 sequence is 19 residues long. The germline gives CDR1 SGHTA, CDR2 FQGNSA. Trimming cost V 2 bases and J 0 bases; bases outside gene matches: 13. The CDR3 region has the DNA TGTGCCAGCAGCTTACGAGCGGGGGCCATCTATTCTAGCACAGATACGCAGTATTTT. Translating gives CASSLRAGAIYSSTDTQYF.

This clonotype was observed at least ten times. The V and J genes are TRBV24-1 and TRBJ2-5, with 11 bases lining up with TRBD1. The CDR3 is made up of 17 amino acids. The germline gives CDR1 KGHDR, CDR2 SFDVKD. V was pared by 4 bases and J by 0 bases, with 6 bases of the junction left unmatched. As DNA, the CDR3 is TGTGCCACCAGTGACATCGGGACAGGGGGGGACCAAGAGACCCAGTACTTC. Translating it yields CATSDIGTGGDQETQYF.

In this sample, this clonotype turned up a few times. CDR3 in DNA: TGCGCCAGCAGTGACTCTGTAGATCAGCCCCAGCATTTT. Its translation is CASSDSVDQPQHF. The rearrangement joins TRBV4-3 to TRBJ1-5; D is uncertain. Germline assignment: CDR1 LGHNA and CDR2 YSLEER. CDR3 length: 13 residues. The V gene lost 6 bases and the J gene lost 5 bases, with 11 bases spanning the gap.

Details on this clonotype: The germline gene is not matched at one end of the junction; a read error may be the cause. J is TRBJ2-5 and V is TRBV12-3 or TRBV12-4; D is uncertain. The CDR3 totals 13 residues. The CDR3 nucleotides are TGTGCCAGCAGTTTTGGGTCTCAAGCGACCCAGTACTTC. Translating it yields CASSFGSQATQYF.

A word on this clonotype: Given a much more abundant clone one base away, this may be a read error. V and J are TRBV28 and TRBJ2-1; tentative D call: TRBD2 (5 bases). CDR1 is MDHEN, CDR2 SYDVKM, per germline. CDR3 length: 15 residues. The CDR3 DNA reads TGTGCCAGCAGTTTAAAGCGGCCCTCCTACAATGAGCCGTTCTTC. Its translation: CASSLKRPSYNEPFF.

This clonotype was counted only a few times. The CDR3 reads CASSLRTRHTEAFF. Written as DNA, the CDR3 is TGCGCCAGCAGCCTTAGGACACGGCACACTGAAGCTTTCTTT. The chain has TRBV4-3 and TRBJ1-1, with D possibly being TRBD1 (5 bases). Trimming cost V 4 bases and J 3 bases, with 12 bases left between them. This CDR3 is 14 amino acids long. Germline assignment: CDR1 LGHNA and CDR2 YSLEER.

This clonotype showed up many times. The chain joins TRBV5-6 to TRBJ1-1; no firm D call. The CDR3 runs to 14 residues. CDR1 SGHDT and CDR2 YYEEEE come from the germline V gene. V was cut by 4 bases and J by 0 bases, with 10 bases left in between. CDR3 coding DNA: TGTGCCAGCAGCAGATTCGAGGTGAACACTGAAGCTTTCTTT. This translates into CASSRFEVNTEAFF.

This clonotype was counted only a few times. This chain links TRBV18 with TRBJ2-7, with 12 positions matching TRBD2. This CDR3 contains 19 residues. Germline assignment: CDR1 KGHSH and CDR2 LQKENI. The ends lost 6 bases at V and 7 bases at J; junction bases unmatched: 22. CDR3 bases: TGTGCCAGCTCCTACACAACGGAGATTCTAGCGGGAGGGCCGGATGAGCAGTACTTC. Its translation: CASSYTTEILAGGPDEQYF.

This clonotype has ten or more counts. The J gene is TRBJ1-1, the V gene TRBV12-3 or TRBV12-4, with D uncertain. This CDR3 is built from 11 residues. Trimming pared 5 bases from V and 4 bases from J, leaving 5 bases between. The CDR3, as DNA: TGTGCCAGCAGTACCCCCACTGAAGCTTTCTTT. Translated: CASSTPTEAFF.

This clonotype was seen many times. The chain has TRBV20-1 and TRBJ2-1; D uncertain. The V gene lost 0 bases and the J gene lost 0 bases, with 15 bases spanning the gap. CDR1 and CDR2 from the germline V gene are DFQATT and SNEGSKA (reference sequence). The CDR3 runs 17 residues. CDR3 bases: TGCAGTGCTAGAGATCAAGCCGTGCTAAGCTCCTACAATGAGCAGTTCTTC. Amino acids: CSARDQAVLSSYNEQFF.

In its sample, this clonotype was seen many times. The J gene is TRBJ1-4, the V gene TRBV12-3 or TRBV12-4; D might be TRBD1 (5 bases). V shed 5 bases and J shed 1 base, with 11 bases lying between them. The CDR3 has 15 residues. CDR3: CASSPGRITNEKLFF. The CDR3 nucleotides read TGTGCCAGCAGTCCGGGACGGATAACTAATGAAAAACTGTTTTTT.

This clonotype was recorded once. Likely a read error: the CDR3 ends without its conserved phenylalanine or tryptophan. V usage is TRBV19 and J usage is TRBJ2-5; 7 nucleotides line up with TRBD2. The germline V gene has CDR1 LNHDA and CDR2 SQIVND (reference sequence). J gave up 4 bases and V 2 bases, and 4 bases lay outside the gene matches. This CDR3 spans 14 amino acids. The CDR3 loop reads CASSIISGGETQYL. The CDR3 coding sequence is TGTGCCAGTAGTATAATATCGGGAGGAGAGACCCAGTACCTC.